The 30 T cell receptor beta chains in this list originate from one sample, sequenced in a study of CD8 T cells in Susac syndrome. Random hexamers served to reverse transcribe about 0.5 to 1 ug RNA. MiXCR was run by TCRdb on the immunoSEQ multiplex PCR reads, yielding one entry per CDR3 protein. In the table there are 150,000 to 200,000 distinct CDR3 sequences, roughly 92% of which are singletons. Sequencing was done on a sample of CD4+ T cells from PBMCs. All receptors come from a human donor with multiple sclerosis.

The chain carries TRBV7-6 and TRBJ2-5, with 10 positions matching TRBD1. The CDR3 covers 16 residues. Germline V gene data show CDR1 as SGHVS and CDR2 as FNYEAQ. Germline trimming cut 5 bases from V and 5 bases from J; bases unmatched to any gene: 11. The CDR3 loop is CASSPRQGALWETQYF. In nucleotides, the CDR3 is TGTGCCAGCAGCCCCAGACAGGGGGCCTTATGGGAGACCCAGTACTTC.

This clonotype appeared a single time. The rearrangement joins TRBV3-1 to TRBJ1-2; TRBD1 matches at 8 bases. V dropped 4 bases and J dropped 6; count of bases not matched to a gene: 7. CDR1 is LGHDT and CDR2 is YNNKEL in the germline V gene (reference sequence). The length of the CDR3 is 14 residues. CDR3 in DNA: TGTGCCAGCAGCCGTGGACAGGGAACCCATGGCTACACCTTC. Amino acids: CASSRGQGTHGYTF.

V gene TRBV28 combines with J gene TRBJ2-7; maybe TRBD1 (5 bases). The CDR3 length is 14 residues. V lost 5 bases to trimming and J lost 1 base, with 12 bases between them. The V gene's germline CDR1 is MDHEN and CDR2 SYDVKM. The CDR3 DNA reads as TGTGCCAGCAGTCTGGGGCAGAGTTCCTACGAGCAGTACTTC. Translation gives CASSLGQSSYEQYF.

The chain employs TRBV2 and TRBJ2-1; the D gene is possibly TRBD1 (5 bases). In germline, CDR1 is SNHLY, CDR2 FYNNEI. There are 12 residues in the CDR3. The V gene lost 7 bases and the J gene lost 7 bases, with 11 bases spanning the gap. CDR3 amino acids: CASNLDSNEQFF. As DNA, the CDR3 is TGTGCCAGCAATCTCGACAGTAATGAGCAGTTCTTC.

CDR3 region: CATSRAYQETQYF. The CDR3 nucleotides read TGTGCCACCAGCAGAGCGTACCAAGAGACCCAGTACTTC. The genes are TRBV15 and TRBJ2-5; D not resolved. This CDR3 comprises 13 residues. Trimming removed 1 base from V and 0 bases from J, with 3 bases in between. Germline loops: CDR1 LNHNV, CDR2 YYDKDF (reference sequence).

The J gene is TRBJ2-5, the V gene TRBV18, with TRBD2 matching over 8 bases. V was clipped by 1 base and J by 5 bases; unmatched bases: 9. CDR3 size: 16 residues. CDR1 is KGHSH, CDR2 LQKENI, per germline. The CDR3 loop is CASSPLRGGDGETQYF. The CDR3 nucleotides are TGTGCCAGCTCACCACTACGGGGGGGCGACGGGGAGACCCAGTACTTC.

V and J are TRBV28 and TRBJ2-1, with TRBD2 matching 12 bases. V shed 3 bases, J shed 5 bases, and the junction held 5 bases outside the gene matches. The CDR3 runs 16 residues. The germline gives CDR1 MDHEN, CDR2 SYDVKM. The CDR3 protein is CASSFPSGRGNNEQFF. The CDR3 DNA is TGTGCCAGCAGTTTTCCTAGCGGGAGGGGTAACAATGAGCAGTTCTTC. Full variable domain (outside the CDR3, taken from reference TRBV28 and TRBJ2-1): DVKVTQSSRYLVKRTGEKVFLECVQDMDHENMFWYRQDPGLGLRLIYFSYDVKMKEKGDIPEGYSVSREKKERFSLILESASTNQTSMYLCASSFPSGRGNNEQFFGPGTRLTVL.

This chain uses TRBV3-1 with TRBJ2-7, with 7 bases aligning to TRBD2. This CDR3 is 14 amino acids long. V lost 2 bases and J lost 7; bases outside the gene matches: 8. Looked up from germline, CDR1 is LGHDT and CDR2 is YNNKEL (reference sequence). DNA for the CDR3: TGTGCCAGCAGCCAAAGCGGGGTCAATTGGGAGCAGTACTTC. Protein sequence: CASSQSGVNWEQYF.

This chain connects TRBV6-1 to TRBJ2-7; perhaps TRBD1 as D (5 bases). Germline lookup yields CDR1 MNHNS and CDR2 SASEGT. The V end was cut by 1 base, the J end by 2 bases, with 9 bases between. The CDR3 has 14 amino acids. For the CDR3, the DNA is TGTGCCAGCAGTGAAGGGGGCCCAACCTACGAGCAGTACTTC. This sequence encodes CASSEGGPTYEQYF.

This clonotype was recorded a few times. J is TRBJ2-5 and V is TRBV7-9, with D perhaps TRBD2 (5 bases). Germline CDR1 is SEHNR and CDR2 is FQNEAQ (reference sequence). The V end lost 2 bases, the J end lost 5 bases, and 9 bases lay between the germline ends. The CDR3 extends over 13 amino acids. CDR3 in DNA: TGTGCCAGCAGCTTAACCGGGGTCGAGACCCAGTACTTC. Protein sequence: CASSLTGVETQYF.

The V call is TRBV27, the J call TRBJ2-1; 13 bases are a match to TRBD2. This CDR3 region has 13 residues. J lost 10 bases, V lost 7 bases, and 4 bases had no gene match. The V gene's germline CDR1 is MNHEY and CDR2 SMNVEV (reference sequence). The CDR3 is CASTLAGGGEQFF. Here the CDR3 DNA reads TGTGCCAGCACACTAGCGGGAGGGGGCGAGCAGTTCTTC.

The chain joins TRBV25-1 to TRBJ1-2; 8 nucleotides align to TRBD1. The V gene's germline CDR1 is MGHDK and CDR2 SYGVNS. The CDR3 length is 14 residues. The V gene end was trimmed by 5 bases and the J gene end by 5 bases; junction bases not matched to a gene: 7. CDR3 sequence (DNA): TGTGCCAGCAGTCCCGGGGGACAGGAGTATGGCTACACCTTC. The encoded protein is CASSPGGQEYGYTF.

This chain joins TRBV2 and TRBJ1-6; D is ambiguous. From germline, CDR1 is SNHLY and CDR2 FYNNEI. V lost 4 bases and J 7 bases, leaving 11 bases between the germline ends. The CDR3 has 14 residues. CDR3 nucleotides: TGTGCCAGCAGTGGTTGGGTCGGAAATTCACCCCTCCACTTT. It codes for CASSGWVGNSPLHF.

The chain uses TRBV2 and TRBJ2-4; D is unresolved. The CDR3 consists of 14 residues. V lost 3 bases and J 2 bases, leaving 8 bases between the germline ends. In germline, CDR1 is SNHLY, CDR2 FYNNEI. CDR3 sequence: CASSDGRTKNIQYF. The CDR3 DNA is TGTGCCAGCAGTGATGGCAGGACCAAAAACATTCAGTACTTC.

V is TRBV19 and J is TRBJ1-1; the match to TRBD1 covers 10 bases. Germline CDR1 is LNHDA and CDR2 is SQIVND (reference sequence). The CDR3 loop spans 14 amino acids. V lost 5 bases, J lost 4 bases, and 4 bases stayed unmatched. This chain's CDR3 is CASSPGQGSTEAFF. CDR3 DNA: TGTGCCAGTAGTCCGGGACAGGGGAGCACTGAAGCTTTCTTT.

This rearrangement joins TRBV20-1 to TRBJ1-5; 7 bases align to TRBD1. V trimming: 0 bases; J trimming: 4 bases; junction bases outside the gene matches: 6. Germline assignment: CDR1 DFQATT and CDR2 SNEGSKA (reference sequence). The CDR3 consists of 15 residues. CDR3 in amino acids: CSARDAQGWNQPQHF. For the CDR3, the DNA is TGCAGTGCTAGAGATGCACAGGGGTGGAATCAGCCCCAGCATTTT.

The genes are TRBV19 and TRBJ1-2; D is undetermined. V was cut by 5 bases and J by 5 bases, with 9 bases left in between. This CDR3 has 12 amino acids. Germline-derived CDR1 and CDR2 are LNHDA and SQIVND (reference sequence). CDR3 amino acids: CASSRPWYGYTF. The CDR3 DNA reads as TGTGCCAGTAGTCGTCCGTGGTATGGCTACACCTTC.

This chain connects TRBV20-1 to TRBJ2-5; TRBD2 matches at 11 bases. V dropped 3 bases and J dropped 3; count of bases not matched to a gene: 3. The V gene's germline CDR1 is DFQATT and CDR2 SNEGSKA (reference sequence). The CDR3 is 14 residues long. The CDR3 nucleotides are TGCAGTGCTAGGAAACTAGCGGGAGAAGAGACCCAGTACTTC. This encodes CSARKLAGEETQYF.

The genes are TRBV5-1 and TRBJ2-1, with no clear D. V was clipped by 0 bases and J by 10 bases, with 11 bases between them. The CDR3 covers 13 residues. Per germline, CDR1 SGHRS and CDR2 YFSETQ. The CDR3 region is CASSLDSSEEQFF. Here the CDR3 DNA reads TGCGCCAGCAGCTTGGATTCGTCGGAGGAGCAGTTCTTC.

This chain uses TRBV11-2 with TRBJ2-4; maybe TRBD2 (6 bases). V was trimmed by 6 bases and J by 2 bases, leaving 20 bases between them. The CDR3 length is 17 residues. Germline loops: CDR1 SGHAT, CDR2 FQNNGV. The CDR3 DNA follows: TGTGCCAGCAGGTCCATACGAAGCCGGGGGACCAAAAACATTCAGTACTTC. Amino acids: CASRSIRSRGTKNIQYF.

The V gene is TRBV25-1, the J gene TRBJ2-1; 7 positions match TRBD1. Germline CDR1 is MGHDK and CDR2 is SYGVNS. Unmatched junction bases numbered 5, after V lost 0 bases and J lost 3 bases. The CDR3 contains 16 residues. The CDR3 DNA reads as TGTGCCAGCAGTGAATATGGCGGACAGGACTACAATGAGCAGTTCTTC. Protein sequence: CASSEYGGQDYNEQFF.

J is TRBJ2-5 and V is TRBV7-2, with TRBD2 identical over 7 bases. The CDR3 covers 15 residues. Germline assignment: CDR1 SGHTA and CDR2 FQGNSA. V was clipped by 8 bases and J by 5 bases; unmatched bases: 14. CDR3 sequence reads: CASAASGRRSETQYF. The DNA of the CDR3 is TGTGCCAGCGCAGCTAGCGGCCGCCGGTCGGAGACCCAGTACTTC.

The chain recombines TRBV5-4 with TRBJ2-1, with a tentative D call TRBD2 (5 bases). The CDR3 is 13 residues long. Trimming took off 4 bases at V and 6 bases at J, with 11 bases between the two ends. The germline CDR1 and CDR2 sequences are SGHNT and YYREEE (reference sequence). The CDR3, as DNA: TGTGCCAGCAGCCTGGAGGCGGGCAATGAGCAGTTCTTC. It codes for CASSLEAGNEQFF.

This chain's CDR3 is CASSVKQGTTIYF. CDR3 nucleotides: TGTGCCAGCAGCGTAAAACAGGGGACCACCATATATTTT. The chain links TRBV9 to TRBJ1-3; 7 bases match TRBD1. J lost 9 bases, V lost 1 base, and 4 bases had no gene match. CDR1 and CDR2 from the germline V gene are SGDLS and YYNGEE. The length of the CDR3 is 13 residues.

The chain has TRBV10-3 and TRBJ2-3; 9 nucleotides align to TRBD2. The V gene's germline CDR1 is ENHRY and CDR2 SYGVKD. The CDR3 is 14 residues long. Losses at the gene ends were 8 bases for V and 3 bases for J; bases not matched to a gene: 6. In DNA, the CDR3 is TGTGCCATCGGAGGCGGGAGGGGGACAGATACGCAGTATTTT. It encodes CAIGGGRGTDTQYF.

The rearrangement uses TRBV12-3 or TRBV12-4 and TRBJ2-4; 11 nucleotides line up with TRBD2. The CDR3 consists of 14 residues. The trim removed 6 bases at V and 14 bases at J, leaving 12 bases unmatched. The CDR3 DNA follows: TGTGCCAGCAGCCTTGGGGGACTAGCGGTCTTCAAGTACTTC. Protein product: CASSLGGLAVFKYF.

The V call is TRBV20-1, the J call TRBJ2-1; tentative D call: TRBD1 (6 bases). This CDR3 has 14 amino acids. Trimming removed 4 bases from V and 5 bases from J, with 15 bases in between. Germline CDR1 and CDR2: DFQATT and SNEGSKA (reference sequence). The chain's CDR3 is CSAKRGGSHNEQFF. As DNA, the CDR3 is TGCAGTGCTAAACGAGGGGGTAGTCACAATGAGCAGTTCTTC.

This rearrangement joins TRBV10-1 to TRBJ2-3; maybe TRBD1 (6 bases). From germline, CDR1 is WNHNN and CDR2 SYGVQD (reference sequence). Trimming stripped 3 bases from V and 6 bases from J, with 13 bases between. This CDR3 is built from 14 residues. CDR3 amino acids: CASSESGDMDTQYF. The CDR3 DNA reads TGCGCCAGCAGTGAATCAGGGGATATGGATACGCAGTATTTT.

CDR3 coding DNA: TGTGCCCATGTTGGGCCGGGCAGGGGGCTCGTAGGGACCGGGGAGCTGTTTTTT. It yields the protein CAHVGPGRGLVGTGELFF. The chain recombines TRBV30 with TRBJ2-2; 8 nucleotides align to TRBD1. The germline V gene encodes CDR1 GTSNPN and CDR2 SVGIG (reference sequence). CDR3 size: 18 residues. The junction had 22 bases not matched to a gene; V was cut back by 8 bases and J by 5 bases.

CDR3 amino acids: CASSLSQGARGYTF. The CDR3 nucleotides read TGTGCCAGCAGTTTATCTCAGGGGGCGCGGGGCTACACCTTC. The V gene is TRBV27, the J gene TRBJ1-2, with 8 bases aligning to TRBD1. V lost 0 bases, J lost 8 bases, and 5 bases stayed unmatched. In germline, CDR1 is MNHEY, CDR2 SMNVEV (reference sequence). This CDR3 region has 14 residues.